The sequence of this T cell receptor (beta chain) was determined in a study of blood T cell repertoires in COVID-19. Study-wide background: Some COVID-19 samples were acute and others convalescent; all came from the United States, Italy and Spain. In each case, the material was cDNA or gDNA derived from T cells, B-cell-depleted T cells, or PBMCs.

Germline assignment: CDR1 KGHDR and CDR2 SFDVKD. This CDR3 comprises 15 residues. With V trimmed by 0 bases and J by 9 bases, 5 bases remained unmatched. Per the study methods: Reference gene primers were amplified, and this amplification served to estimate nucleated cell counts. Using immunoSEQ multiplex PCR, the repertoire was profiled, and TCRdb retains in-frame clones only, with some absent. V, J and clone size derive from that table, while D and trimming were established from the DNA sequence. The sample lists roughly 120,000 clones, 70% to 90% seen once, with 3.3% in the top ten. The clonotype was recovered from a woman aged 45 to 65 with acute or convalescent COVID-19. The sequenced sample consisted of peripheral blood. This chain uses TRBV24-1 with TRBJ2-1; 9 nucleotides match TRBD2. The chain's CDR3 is CATSDLAAGGSEQFF. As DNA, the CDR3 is TGTGCCACCAGTGATTTGGCAGCGGGAGGAAGTGAGCAGTTCTTC.